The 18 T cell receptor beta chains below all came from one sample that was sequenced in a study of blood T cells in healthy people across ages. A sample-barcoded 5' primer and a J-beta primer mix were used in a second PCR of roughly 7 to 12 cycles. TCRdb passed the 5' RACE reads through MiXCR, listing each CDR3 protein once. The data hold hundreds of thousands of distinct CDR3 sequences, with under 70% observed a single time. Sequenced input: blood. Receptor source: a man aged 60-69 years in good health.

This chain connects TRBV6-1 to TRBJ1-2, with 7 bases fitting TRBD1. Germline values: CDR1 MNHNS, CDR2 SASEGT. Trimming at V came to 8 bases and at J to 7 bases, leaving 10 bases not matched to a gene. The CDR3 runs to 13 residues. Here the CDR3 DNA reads TGTGCCAGCTCCGTTTCGACAGGGCCTGGCTACACCTTC. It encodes CASSVSTGPGYTF.

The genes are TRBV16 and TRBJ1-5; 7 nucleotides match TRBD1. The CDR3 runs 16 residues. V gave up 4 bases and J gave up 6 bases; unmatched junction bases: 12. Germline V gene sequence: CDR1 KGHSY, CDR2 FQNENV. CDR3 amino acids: CASSLSPRQGSQPQHF. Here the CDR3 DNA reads TGTGCCAGCAGCCTATCGCCCCGACAGGGTAGTCAGCCCCAGCATTTT. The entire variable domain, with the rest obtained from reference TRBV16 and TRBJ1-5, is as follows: GEEVAQTPKHLVRGEGQKAKLYCAPIKGHSYVFWYQQVLKNEFKFLISFQNENVFDETGMPKERFSAKCLPNSPCSLEIQATKLEDSAVYFCASSLSPRQGSQPQHFGDGTRLSIL.

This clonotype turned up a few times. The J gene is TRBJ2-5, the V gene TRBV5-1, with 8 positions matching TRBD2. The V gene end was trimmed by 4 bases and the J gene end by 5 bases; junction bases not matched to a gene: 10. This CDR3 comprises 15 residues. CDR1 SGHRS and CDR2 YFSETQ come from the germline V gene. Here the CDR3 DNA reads TGCGCCAGCAGCATACGATCGGCGGGGGGTGAGACCCAGTACTTC. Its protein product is CASSIRSAGGETQYF. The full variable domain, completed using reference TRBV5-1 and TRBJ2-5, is KAGVTQTPRYLIKTRGQQVTLSCSPISGHRSVSWYQQTPGQGLQFLFEYFSETQRNKGNFPGRFSGRQFSNSRSEMNVSTLELGDSALYLCASSIRSAGGETQYFGPGTRLLVL.

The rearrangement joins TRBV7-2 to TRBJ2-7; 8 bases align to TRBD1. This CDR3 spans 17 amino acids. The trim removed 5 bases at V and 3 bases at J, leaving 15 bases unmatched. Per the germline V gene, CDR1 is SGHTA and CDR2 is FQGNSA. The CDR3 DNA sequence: TGTGCCAGCAGCCCCTATCTCCGGGGACAGGATTACTACGAGCAGTACTTC. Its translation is CASSPYLRGQDYYEQYF.

CDR3 DNA: TGTGCCAGCAGCGGGGAAGGACGGGGGGTCTCCTACGAGCAGTACTTC. Protein product: CASSGEGRGVSYEQYF. The rearrangement links TRBV7-9 to TRBJ2-7; TRBD2 matches at 7 bases. This CDR3 has 16 residues. Germline CDR1 SEHNR, CDR2 FQNEAQ (reference sequence). The junction had 10 bases not matched to a gene; V was cut back by 5 bases and J by 0 bases. Full variable domain (missing parts from reference TRBV7-9 and TRBJ2-7): DTGVSQNPRHKITKRGQNVTFRCDPISEHNRLYWYRQTLGQGPEFLTYFQNEAQLEKSRLLSDRFSAERPKGSFSTLEIQRTEQGDSAMYLCASSGEGRGVSYEQYFGPGTRLTVT.

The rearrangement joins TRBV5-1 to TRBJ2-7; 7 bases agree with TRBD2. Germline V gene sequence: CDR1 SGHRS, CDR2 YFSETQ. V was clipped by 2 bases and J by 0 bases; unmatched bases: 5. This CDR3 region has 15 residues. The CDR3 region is CASSFVGGSSYEQYF. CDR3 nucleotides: TGCGCCAGCAGCTTTGTGGGGGGGTCCTCCTACGAGCAGTACTTC.

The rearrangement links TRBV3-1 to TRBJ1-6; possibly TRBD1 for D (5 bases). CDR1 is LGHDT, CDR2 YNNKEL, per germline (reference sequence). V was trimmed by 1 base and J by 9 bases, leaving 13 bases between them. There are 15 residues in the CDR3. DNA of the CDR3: TGTGCCAGCAGCCAAGTCTTCGACAGTTCTTCACCCCTCCACTTT. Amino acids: CASSQVFDSSSPLHF.

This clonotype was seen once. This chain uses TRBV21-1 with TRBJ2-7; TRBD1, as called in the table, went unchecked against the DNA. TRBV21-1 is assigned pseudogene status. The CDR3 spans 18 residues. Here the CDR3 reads CASSKVAFTRDPYYEQYF. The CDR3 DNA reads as TGTGCCAGCAGCAAAGTCGCCTTTACCCGGGACCCTTACTACGAGCAGTACTTC.

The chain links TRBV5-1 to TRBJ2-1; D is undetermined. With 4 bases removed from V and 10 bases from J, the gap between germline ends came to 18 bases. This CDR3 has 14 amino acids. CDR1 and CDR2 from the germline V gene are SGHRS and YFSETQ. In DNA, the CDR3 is TGCGCCAGCAGCGTGGTGGGGTGGGCCCGGGAGCAGTTCTTC. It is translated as CASSVVGWAREQFF.

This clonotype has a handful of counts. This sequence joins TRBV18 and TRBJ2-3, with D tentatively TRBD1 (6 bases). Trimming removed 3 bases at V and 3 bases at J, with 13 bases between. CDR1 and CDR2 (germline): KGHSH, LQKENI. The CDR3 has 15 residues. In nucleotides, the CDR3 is TGTGCCAGCTCACCGGAACAGGGTATAACAGATACGCAGTATTTT. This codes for CASSPEQGITDTQYF.

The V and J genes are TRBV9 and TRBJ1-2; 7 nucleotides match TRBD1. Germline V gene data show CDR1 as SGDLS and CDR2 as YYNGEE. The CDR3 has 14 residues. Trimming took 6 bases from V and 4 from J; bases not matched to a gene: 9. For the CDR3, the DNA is TGTGCCAGCACGGGGACAGATACTACCTATGGCTACACCTTC. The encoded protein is CASTGTDTTYGYTF.

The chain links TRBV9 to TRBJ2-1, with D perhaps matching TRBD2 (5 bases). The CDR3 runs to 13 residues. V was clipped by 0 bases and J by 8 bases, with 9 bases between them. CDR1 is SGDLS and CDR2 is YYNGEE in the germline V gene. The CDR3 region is CASSVVSRDEQFF. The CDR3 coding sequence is TGTGCCAGCAGCGTAGTATCGAGGGATGAGCAGTTCTTC.

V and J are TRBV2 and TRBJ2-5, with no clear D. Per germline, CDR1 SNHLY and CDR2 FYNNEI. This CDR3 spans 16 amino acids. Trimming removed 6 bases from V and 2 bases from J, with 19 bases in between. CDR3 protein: CASRRTSATSQETQYF. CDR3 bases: TGTGCCAGCAGGAGGACCTCGGCGACCTCACAAGAGACCCAGTACTTC.

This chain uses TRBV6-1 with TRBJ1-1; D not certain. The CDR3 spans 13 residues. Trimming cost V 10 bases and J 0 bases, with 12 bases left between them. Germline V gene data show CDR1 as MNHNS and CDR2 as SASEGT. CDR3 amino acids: CANQRALNTEAFF. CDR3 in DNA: TGTGCCAACCAAAGGGCCCTGAACACTGAAGCTTTCTTT.

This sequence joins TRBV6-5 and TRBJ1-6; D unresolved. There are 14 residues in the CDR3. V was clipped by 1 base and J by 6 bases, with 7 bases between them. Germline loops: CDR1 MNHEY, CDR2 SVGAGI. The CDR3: CASSYFGPNSPLHF. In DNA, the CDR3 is TGTGCCAGCAGTTACTTCGGTCCTAATTCACCCCTCCACTTT.

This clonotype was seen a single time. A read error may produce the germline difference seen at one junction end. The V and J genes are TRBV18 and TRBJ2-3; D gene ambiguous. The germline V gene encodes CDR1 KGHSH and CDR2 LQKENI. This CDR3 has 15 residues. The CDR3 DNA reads TGTGCCAACTCACCAGGTCAAGCTAGCACAGATACGCAGTATTTT. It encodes CANSPGQASTDTQYF.

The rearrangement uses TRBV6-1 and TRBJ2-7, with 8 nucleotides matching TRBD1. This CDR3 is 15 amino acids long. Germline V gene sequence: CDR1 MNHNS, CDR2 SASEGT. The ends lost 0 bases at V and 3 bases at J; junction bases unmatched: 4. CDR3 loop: CASSEAGTGYYEQYF. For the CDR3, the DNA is TGTGCCAGCAGTGAAGCCGGGACAGGTTACTACGAGCAGTACTTC.

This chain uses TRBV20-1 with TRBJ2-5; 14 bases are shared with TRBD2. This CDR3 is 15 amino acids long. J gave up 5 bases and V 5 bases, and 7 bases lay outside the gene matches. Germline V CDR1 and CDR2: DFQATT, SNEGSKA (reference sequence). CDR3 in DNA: TGCAGTGCTCCGACTAGCGGGGGGGCGGGGGAGACCCAGTACTTC. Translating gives CSAPTSGGAGETQYF.